Listed here is a single TCR beta chain. In the original analysis: Cell counts per sample came from amplifying reference gene primers. Measured with immunoSEQ multiplex PCR; TCRdb has only the in-frame clones, and not every one. The V and J calls and clone size come from that table; D and trimming were worked out from the DNA. The profile covers just over 150,000 clones, with 80% appearing a single time and roughly 0.6% taken by the ten largest. This specimen belongs to a study of blood T cell repertoires in COVID-19. This TCR derives from a man aged 55 to 69 with acute or convalescent COVID-19. Sequenced sample: peripheral blood.

The CDR3 sequence is CASSQGPLGGAQNGYTF. In DNA form, the CDR3 reads TGCGCCAGCAGCCAAGGGCCGCTGGGGGGGGCGCAGAATGGCTACACCTTC. The V gene is TRBV4-1, the J gene TRBJ1-2; D may be TRBD1 (6 bases). Germline assignment: CDR1 MGHRA and CDR2 YSYEKL. CDR3 length equals 17 residues. The V gene lost 1 base and the J gene lost 6 bases, with 21 bases spanning the gap.